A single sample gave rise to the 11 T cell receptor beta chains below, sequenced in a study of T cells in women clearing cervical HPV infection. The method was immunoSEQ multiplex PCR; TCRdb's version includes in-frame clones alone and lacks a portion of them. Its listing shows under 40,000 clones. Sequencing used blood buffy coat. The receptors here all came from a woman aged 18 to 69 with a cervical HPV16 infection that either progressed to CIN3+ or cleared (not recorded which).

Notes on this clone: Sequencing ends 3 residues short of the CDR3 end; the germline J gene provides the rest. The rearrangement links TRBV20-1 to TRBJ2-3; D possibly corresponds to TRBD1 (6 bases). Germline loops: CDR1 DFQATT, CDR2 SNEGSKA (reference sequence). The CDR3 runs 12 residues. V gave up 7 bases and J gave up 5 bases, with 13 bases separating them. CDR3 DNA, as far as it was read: TGCAGTGTCCGTGGGGGCGGAGATACG. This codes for CSVRGGGDT. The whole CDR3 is CSVRGGGDTQYF.

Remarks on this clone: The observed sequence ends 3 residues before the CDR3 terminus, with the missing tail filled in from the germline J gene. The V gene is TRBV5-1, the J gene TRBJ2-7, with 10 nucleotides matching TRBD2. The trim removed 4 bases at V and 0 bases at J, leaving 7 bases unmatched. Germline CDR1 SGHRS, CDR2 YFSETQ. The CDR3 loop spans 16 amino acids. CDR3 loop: CASSPEGTSVSYEQYF. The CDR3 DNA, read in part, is TGCGCCAGCAGCCCAGAGGGGACTAGCGTCTCCTACGAG.

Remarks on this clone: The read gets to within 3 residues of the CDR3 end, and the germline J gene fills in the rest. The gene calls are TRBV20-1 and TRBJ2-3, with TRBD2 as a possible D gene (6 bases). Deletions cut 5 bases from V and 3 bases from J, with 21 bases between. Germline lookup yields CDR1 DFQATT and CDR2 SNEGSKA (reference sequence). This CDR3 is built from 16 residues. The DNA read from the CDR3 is TGCAGTGCTCGCCCCCCCGGGACTCGCTTTACAGATACG. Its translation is CSARPPGTRFTDT. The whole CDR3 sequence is CSARPPGTRFTDTQYF.

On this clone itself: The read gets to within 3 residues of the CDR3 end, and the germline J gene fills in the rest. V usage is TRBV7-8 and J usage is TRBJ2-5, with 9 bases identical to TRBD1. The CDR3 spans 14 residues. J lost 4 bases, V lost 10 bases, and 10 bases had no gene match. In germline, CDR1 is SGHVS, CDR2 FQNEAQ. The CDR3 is CAIQAGTGLETQYF. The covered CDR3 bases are TGTGCCATCCAAGCCGGGACAGGGCTAGAGACC.

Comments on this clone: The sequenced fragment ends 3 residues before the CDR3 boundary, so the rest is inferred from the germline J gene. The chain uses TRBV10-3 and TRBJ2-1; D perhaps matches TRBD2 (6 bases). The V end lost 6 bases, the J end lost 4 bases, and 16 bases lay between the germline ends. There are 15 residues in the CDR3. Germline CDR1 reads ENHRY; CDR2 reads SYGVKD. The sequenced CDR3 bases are TGTGCCATCAGCCCTCGGGCTAGCGAATACAATGAG. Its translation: CAISPRASEYNE. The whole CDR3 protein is CAISPRASEYNEQFF.

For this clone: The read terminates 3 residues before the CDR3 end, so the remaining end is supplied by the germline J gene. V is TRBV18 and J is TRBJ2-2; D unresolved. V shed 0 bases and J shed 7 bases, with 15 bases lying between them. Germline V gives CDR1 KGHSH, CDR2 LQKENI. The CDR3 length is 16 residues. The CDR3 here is CASSPPISGIGGELFF. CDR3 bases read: TGTGCCAGCTCACCACCGATCTCAGGAATCGGCGGGGAG.

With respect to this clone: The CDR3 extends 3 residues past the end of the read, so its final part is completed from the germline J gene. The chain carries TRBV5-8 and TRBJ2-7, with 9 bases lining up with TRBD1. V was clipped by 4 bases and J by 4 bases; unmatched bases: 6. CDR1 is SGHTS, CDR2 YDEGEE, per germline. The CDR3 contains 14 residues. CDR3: CASSTGTGSYEQYF. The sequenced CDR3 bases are TGTGCCAGCAGCACGGGGACAGGGTCATACGAG. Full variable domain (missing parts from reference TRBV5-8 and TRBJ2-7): EAGVTQSPTHLIKTRGQQATLRCSPISGHTSVYWYQQALGLGLQFLLWYDEGEERNRGNFPPRFSGRQFPNYSSELNVNALELEDSALYLCASSTGTGSYEQYFGPGTRLTVT.

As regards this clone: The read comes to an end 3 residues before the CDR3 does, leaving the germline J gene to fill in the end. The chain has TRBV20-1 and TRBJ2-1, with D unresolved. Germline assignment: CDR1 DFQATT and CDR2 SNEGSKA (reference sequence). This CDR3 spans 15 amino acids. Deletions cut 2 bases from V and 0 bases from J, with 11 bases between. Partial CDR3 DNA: TGCAGTGCTAGAACTGGCGGAAGCTCCTACAATGAG. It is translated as CSARTGGSSYNE. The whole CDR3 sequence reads CSARTGGSSYNEQFF.

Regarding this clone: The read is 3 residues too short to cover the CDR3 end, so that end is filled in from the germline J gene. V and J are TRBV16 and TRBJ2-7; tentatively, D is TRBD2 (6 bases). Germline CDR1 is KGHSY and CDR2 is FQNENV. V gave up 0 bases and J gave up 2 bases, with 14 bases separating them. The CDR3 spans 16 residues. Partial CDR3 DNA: TGTGCCAGCAGCCAATCGGAACTAGCCTCCCCCTACGAG. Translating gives CASSQSELASPYE. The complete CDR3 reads CASSQSELASPYEQYF.

The CDR3 loop is CSVTRQGDYNEQFF. CDR3 DNA (partial): TGCAGCGTTACCAGACAGGGGGACTACAATGAG. The J gene is TRBJ2-1, the V gene TRBV29-1, with 9 bases that match TRBD1. Read sequence stops 3 residues before the CDR3 end, and the germline J gene provides the missing end. The CDR3 has 14 amino acids. Germline loops: CDR1 SQVTM, CDR2 ANQGSEA. V shed 5 bases, J shed 3 bases, and the junction held 5 bases outside the gene matches.

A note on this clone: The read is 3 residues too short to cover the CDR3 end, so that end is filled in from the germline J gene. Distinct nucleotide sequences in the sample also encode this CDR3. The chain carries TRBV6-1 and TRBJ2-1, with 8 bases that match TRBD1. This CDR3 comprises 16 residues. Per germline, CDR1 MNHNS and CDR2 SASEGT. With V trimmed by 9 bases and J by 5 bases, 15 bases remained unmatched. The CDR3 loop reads CASRETQGVLDNEQFF. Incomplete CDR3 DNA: TGTGCCAGTAGGGAAACACAGGGGGTTTTGGACAATGAG.